These T cell receptor beta chains were read from a single sample in a study of control samples from healthy donors and cancer patients. TCRdb's table, derived via immunoSEQ multiplex PCR, lists solely in-frame clones and lacks some. The sample contains fewer than 500,000 clones, around nine tenths of which appear only once. Sequencing used PBMCs. Every receptor here comes from a man in his forties with head and neck cancer. Each CDR3 is given with its conserved first and last residue. D genes are given only for firm matches. Some rows mark clone size as missing; the rest say once, few, many or name a class of expanded clone.

TRBD1	TRBV6-1	NA	TRBJ1-5	TGTGCCAGCAGTGAGGTGGGGGGACAGATAAATCAGCCCCAGCATTTT	CASSEVGGQINQPQHF
NA	TRBV20-1	NA	TRBJ1-1	TGCAGTGCTTCTACAGGTTATAGGGCTTTCTTT	CSASTGYRAFF
NA	TRBV30	NA	TRBJ2-7	TGTGCCTGGAGTGTGGGCTCCTACGAGCAGTACTTC	CAWSVGSYEQYF
NA	TRBV6-1	NA	TRBJ2-1	TGTGCCAGCAGTGAACGAAGGGGGACGGATGAGCAGTTCTTC	CASSERRGTDEQFF
NA	TRBV27	NA	TRBJ1-2	TGTGCCAGCAGTTTCAGGGCCGTCAACTATGGCTACACCTTC	CASSFRAVNYGYTF
NA	TRBV28	NA	TRBJ1-5	TGTGCCAGCAGCCCGGACAGAGCCCTCAATCAGCCCCAGCATTTT	CASSPDRALNQPQHF
NA	TRBV9	NA	TRBJ2-5	TGTGCCAGCAGCGTAGGGGGAGCCGATATCCAAGAGACCCAGTACTTC	CASSVGGADIQETQYF
NA	TRBV7-3	NA	TRBJ1-3	TGTGCCAGCAGCTTAAACTCCGGGATTGGAAACACCATATATTTT	CASSLNSGIGNTIYF
NA	TRBV5-1	few	TRBJ2-3	TGCGCCAGCAGCTTGGCCGTGAGCACAGATACGCAGTATTTT	CASSLAVSTDTQYF
TRBD1	TRBV11-3	NA	TRBJ2-2	TGTGCCAGCAGCTTTGGACAGGGGGACACCGGGGAGCTGTTTTTT	CASSFGQGDTGELFF